Following are 22 T cell receptor beta chains from one sample sequenced in a study of blood T cell repertoires in COVID-19. TCRdb's table, derived via immunoSEQ multiplex PCR, lists solely in-frame clones and lacks some. The data contain around 480,000 clones, approximately 89% of them singletons. The sequenced sample was peripheral blood. Every receptor here comes from a woman between 50 and 59 years old with COVID-19, enrolled during active disease.

V and J are TRBV4-2 and TRBJ2-6; the match to TRBD2 covers 7 bases. The V and J ends lost 4 bases and 2 bases, in that order; junction bases with no gene match: 2. Germline values: CDR1 LGHNA, CDR2 YNFKEQ. This CDR3 is 15 amino acids long. The CDR3 DNA is TGTGCCAGCAGCCGCCGGGGGGCTGGGGCCAACGTCCTGACTTTC. Protein: CASSRRGAGANVLTF.

The chain combines TRBV19 with TRBJ1-5; D not resolved. V lost 4 bases and J lost 3, with 4 bases in between. The CDR3 is 12 amino acids. Germline-derived CDR1 and CDR2 are LNHDA and SQIVND (reference sequence). In DNA form, the CDR3 reads TGTGCCAGTAGTACTTTCAATCAGCCCCAGCATTTT. Translation: CASSTFNQPQHF. Together with reference TRBV19 and TRBJ1-5, the CDR3 gives the full variable domain: DGGITQSPKYLFRKEGQNVTLSCEQNLNHDAMYWYRQDPGQGLRLIYYSQIVNDFQKGDIAEGYSVSREKKESFPLTVTSAQKNPTAFYLCASSTFNQPQHFGDGTRLSIL.

The chain employs TRBV6-6 and TRBJ1-1; unclear D gene. Germline-derived CDR1 and CDR2 are MNHNY and SVGAGI (reference sequence). Trimming took 6 bases from V and 3 from J, leaving 8 bases between them. The CDR3 has 12 residues. The DNA for the CDR3 is TGTGCCAGCAGCCGACTCGACACTGAAGCTTTCTTT. Encoded protein: CASSRLDTEAFF.

The J gene is TRBJ2-7, the V gene TRBV27; D is perhaps TRBD1 (6 bases). CDR1 is MNHEY and CDR2 is SMNVEV in the germline V gene (reference sequence). The CDR3 has 13 residues. V lost 3 bases to trimming and J lost 6 bases, with 12 bases between them. The CDR3 reads CASSFNRAGEQYF. CDR3 coding DNA: TGTGCCAGCAGTTTTAACAGGGCGGGCGAGCAGTACTTC.

The chain has TRBV7-6 and TRBJ1-1; no firm D call. Germline-derived CDR1 and CDR2 are SGHVS and FNYEAQ. CDR3 length: 14 amino acids. Trimming removed 0 bases from V and 0 bases from J, with 5 bases in between. CDR3 sequence reads: CASSLAQMNTEAFF. The CDR3, as DNA: TGTGCCAGCAGCTTAGCTCAGATGAACACTGAAGCTTTCTTT.

The chain links TRBV5-1 to TRBJ2-3; D uncertain. The length of the CDR3 is 15 residues. CDR1 and CDR2 (germline): SGHRS, YFSETQ. Trimming took off 1 base at V and 0 bases at J, with 9 bases between the two ends. This CDR3 is CASSLRTDSTDTQYF. The CDR3, as DNA: TGCGCCAGCAGCTTGAGAACAGATAGCACAGATACGCAGTATTTT.

V and J are TRBV6-6 and TRBJ2-7; D ambiguous. The CDR3 length is 12 residues. The ends were cut back, 6 bases at V and 5 bases at J, with 11 bases in the middle. CDR1 and CDR2 from the germline V gene are MNHNY and SVGAGI (reference sequence). The CDR3 DNA reads as TGTGCCAGCAGCCCGACTCGGGACGAGCAGTACTTC. This gives the protein CASSPTRDEQYF.

The genes are TRBV30 and TRBJ1-6; no definite D call. With 0 bases removed from V and 2 bases from J, the gap between germline ends came to 8 bases. CDR3 length: 15 amino acids. Germline V gene lookup returns CDR1 GTSNPN and CDR2 SVGIG (reference sequence). CDR3 loop: CAWSVLVTYNSPLHF. In DNA form, the CDR3 reads TGTGCCTGGAGTGTACTGGTGACCTATAATTCACCCCTCCACTTT.

The CDR3 coding sequence is TGTGCCAGCAGCCTAGGGACTAGCGGGCCGGCCACTGGGAGGGGGGAGCTGTTTTTT. This gives the protein CASSLGTSGPATGRGELFF. The chain links TRBV9 to TRBJ2-2, with TRBD2 matching 12 bases. Germline CDR1 and CDR2: SGDLS and YYNGEE. Germline trimming cut 4 bases from V and 8 bases from J; bases unmatched to any gene: 18. This CDR3 has 19 amino acids.

The chain recombines TRBV12-3 or TRBV12-4 with TRBJ1-5; D is undetermined. This CDR3 is 12 amino acids long. Trimming took off 6 bases at V and 5 bases at J, with 8 bases between the two ends. CDR3 sequence: CASSAGYQPQHF. Here the CDR3 DNA reads TGTGCCAGCAGCGCGGGGTATCAGCCCCAGCATTTT.

This clone came up a few times. The V call is TRBV5-4, the J call TRBJ1-3; 7 nucleotides agree with TRBD1. The CDR3 extends over 18 amino acids. Trimming at V came to 4 bases and at J to 0 bases, leaving 13 bases not matched to a gene. Germline V gene data show CDR1 as SGHNT and CDR2 as YYREEE (reference sequence). The CDR3 DNA sequence: TGTGCCAGCAGCCGGGGTGGGCCGGGACAGAGCTCTGGAAACACCATATATTTT. It codes for CASSRGGPGQSSGNTIYF.

The gene calls are TRBV12-5 and TRBJ1-3; 9 bases line up with TRBD1. Per the germline V gene, CDR1 is LGHNT and CDR2 is FRNRAP. The CDR3 length is 14 residues. V gave up 6 bases and J gave up 8 bases; unmatched junction bases: 8. The CDR3 sequence: CASGAGTGLDTIYF. The DNA for the CDR3 is TGTGCTAGTGGGGCCGGGACAGGGCTCGACACCATATATTTT.

The rearrangement links TRBV10-1 to TRBJ2-3; 9 nucleotides agree with TRBD2. Germline V gives CDR1 WNHNN, CDR2 SYGVQD (reference sequence). The CDR3 has 17 residues. V shed 6 bases, J shed 4 bases, and the junction held 14 bases outside the gene matches. The CDR3 spells CASSPAGGGKGADTQYF. The CDR3 DNA reads TGCGCCAGCAGCCCTGCGGGAGGGGGCAAGGGGGCAGATACGCAGTATTTT.

The chain links TRBV2 to TRBJ1-2; possible D gene TRBD1, 5 bases. V was clipped by 2 bases and J by 6 bases, with 10 bases between them. This CDR3 has 13 amino acids. CDR1 SNHLY and CDR2 FYNNEI come from the germline V gene. The CDR3, as DNA: TGTGCCAGCAGTGAACCTCCGGACAATGGCTACACCTTC. As protein: CASSEPPDNGYTF.

The table lists this clone with a count of one. This sequence joins TRBV30 and TRBJ1-1, with D tentatively TRBD1 (6 bases). This CDR3 has 14 residues. V was trimmed by 0 bases and J by 3 bases, leaving 11 bases between them. Germline lookup yields CDR1 GTSNPN and CDR2 SVGIG (reference sequence). The CDR3 region is CAWSVRGADTEAFF. The CDR3 DNA reads TGTGCCTGGAGTGTACGGGGGGCAGACACTGAAGCTTTCTTT.

This chain connects TRBV10-2 to TRBJ1-6; 8 bases agree with TRBD1. Germline V gene data show CDR1 as WSHSY and CDR2 as SAAADI. The CDR3 has 15 residues. The junction had 13 bases not matched to a gene; V was cut back by 10 bases and J by 8 bases. The CDR3 spells CATDPGRTGYSPLHF. CDR3 coding DNA: TGCGCCACCGATCCGGGGAGGACAGGGTATTCACCCCTCCACTTT.

The J gene is TRBJ1-2, the V gene TRBV28; D perhaps matches TRBD1 (6 bases). Germline V gene data show CDR1 as MDHEN and CDR2 as SYDVKM. Trimming left V 3 bases short and J 4 bases short, with 21 bases between. This CDR3 comprises 17 residues. CDR3 residues: CASSLRPLTRGSYGYTF. In DNA, the CDR3 is TGTGCCAGCAGTTTGCGTCCGCTTACGAGGGGGTCCTATGGCTACACCTTC.

V usage is TRBV3-1 (or the pseudogene TRBV3-2) and J usage is TRBJ2-1, with 7 bases that match TRBD1. V dropped 3 bases and J dropped 9; count of bases not matched to a gene: 11. This CDR3 is 15 amino acids long. Germline V gene sequence: CDR1 LGHDT, CDR2 YNNKEL (reference sequence). The chain's CDR3 is CASSQWTGNLGEQFF. As DNA, the CDR3 is TGTGCCAGCAGCCAGTGGACAGGTAACCTCGGTGAGCAGTTCTTC.

V is TRBV19 and J is TRBJ1-2; possibly TRBD1 for D (6 bases). Germline V CDR1 and CDR2: LNHDA, SQIVND (reference sequence). V was clipped by 5 bases and J by 4 bases, with 20 bases between them. The CDR3 totals 16 residues. In DNA form, the CDR3 reads TGTGCCAGTAGTCCGCTGGGCACAGGGAACCTCTATGGCTACACCTTC. Encoded protein: CASSPLGTGNLYGYTF. The full variable domain, completed using reference TRBV19 and TRBJ1-2, is DGGITQSPKYLFRKEGQNVTLSCEQNLNHDAMYWYRQDPGQGLRLIYYSQIVNDFQKGDIAEGYSVSREKKESFPLTVTSAQKNPTAFYLCASSPLGTGNLYGYTFGSGTRLTVV.

J is TRBJ1-1 and V is TRBV12-5; TRBD1 might be the D (5 bases). V shed 2 bases and J shed 1 base, with 14 bases lying between them. The CDR3 is 16 amino acids. Looked up from germline, CDR1 is LGHNT and CDR2 is FRNRAP. CDR3 nucleotide sequence: TGTGCTAGTGGTTTGAAGATAGGGACTAGGAACACTGAAGCTTTCTTT. It translates to CASGLKIGTRNTEAFF.

This chain uses TRBV27 with TRBJ1-1; the D gene is possibly TRBD1 (5 bases). The CDR3 sequence is 11 residues long. Germline V gives CDR1 MNHEY, CDR2 SMNVEV (reference sequence). Trimming took off 8 bases at V and 10 bases at J, with 14 bases between the two ends. The CDR3 spells CASPQTGGAFF. In DNA form, the CDR3 reads TGTGCCAGCCCCCAGACGGGGGGAGCTTTCTTT.

This chain joins TRBV5-1 and TRBJ2-5, with D tentatively TRBD1 (5 bases). V was clipped by 0 bases and J by 1 base, with 7 bases between them. Per the germline V gene, CDR1 is SGHRS and CDR2 is YFSETQ. The CDR3 consists of 14 residues. The chain's CDR3 is CASSLERGQETQYF. The CDR3, as DNA: TGCGCCAGCAGCTTGGAAAGGGGCCAAGAGACCCAGTACTTC.